The next 29 T cell receptor beta chains were all read from a single sample in a study of siplizumab effects on memory and regulatory T cells. Clones were sequenced by immunoSEQ multiplex PCR, and TCRdb holds only the in-frame ones, with some missing. The sample holds approximately 100,000 clones, around 93% seen once. The sequencing input was non-Treg CD4+ T cells sorted from blood. The receptors shown here come from a human donor in good health.

The chain uses TRBV6-4 and TRBJ2-2, with a weak D call TRBD2 (6 bases). Germline V gene data show CDR1 as MRHNA and CDR2 as SNTAGT. The V and J ends lost 3 bases and 4 bases respectively, with 12 bases between them. This CDR3 contains 15 residues. CDR3 residues: CASSDRLGSTGELFF. The CDR3 region has the DNA TGTGCCAGCAGTGATCGACTAGGGTCCACCGGGGAGCTGTTTTTT.

In this sample, this clone turned up a few times. This sequence joins TRBV6-5 and TRBJ1-6; D gene ambiguous. CDR3 length: 15 residues. Germline V lookup: CDR1 MNHEY, CDR2 SVGAGI. V was pared by 1 base and J by 8 bases, with 12 bases between. The CDR3 loop is CASSYLAGVDSPLHF. In DNA, the CDR3 is TGTGCCAGCAGTTACTTAGCAGGAGTGGATTCACCCCTCCACTTT.

The chain is built from TRBV6-1 and TRBJ2-3, with D perhaps TRBD1 or TRBD2 (6 bases each). Deletions cut 2 bases from V and 7 bases from J, with 16 bases between. CDR1 and CDR2 (germline): MNHNS, SASEGT. This CDR3 region has 15 residues. Here the CDR3 DNA reads TGTGCCAGCAGTGAATCCTGGGGGGCGAAAAATACGCAGTATTTT. It encodes CASSESWGAKNTQYF.

The gene calls are TRBV5-1 and TRBJ2-3; D possibly corresponds to TRBD2 (6 bases). Per the germline V gene, CDR1 is SGHRS and CDR2 is YFSETQ. The CDR3 length is 15 residues. V lost 6 bases to trimming and J lost 4 bases, with 18 bases between them. The CDR3 coding sequence is TGCGCCAGCACCCAGCTTAGCGGAGTCTCAGATACGCAGTATTTT. This codes for CASTQLSGVSDTQYF.

Only one count was recorded for this clone. The V gene is TRBV18, the J gene TRBJ1-1; 7 bases agree with TRBD1. The length of the CDR3 is 14 residues. Per germline, CDR1 KGHSH and CDR2 LQKENI. Trimming removed 2 bases from V and 6 bases from J; junction bases left unmatched: 6. For the CDR3, the DNA is TGTGCCAGCTCACCAAAGGGGGCGACGCCTGAAGCTTTCTTT. Translated, it gives CASSPKGATPEAFF. The full variable domain, its missing parts supplied by reference TRBV18 and TRBJ1-1, is NAGVMQNPRHLVRRRGQEARLRCSPMKGHSHVYWYRQLPEEGLKFMVYLQKENIIDESGMPKERFSAEFPKEGPSILRIQQVVRGDSAAYFCASSPKGATPEAFFGQGTRLTVV.

V usage is TRBV9 and J usage is TRBJ1-3; no clear D. This CDR3 spans 15 amino acids. The V gene lost 0 bases and the J gene lost 4 bases, with 11 bases spanning the gap. Germline V lookup: CDR1 SGDLS, CDR2 YYNGEE. The CDR3 reads CASSVDPVGGNTIYF. Written as DNA, the CDR3 is TGTGCCAGCAGCGTAGATCCGGTGGGGGGAAACACCATATATTTT.

The chain links TRBV5-1 to TRBJ2-3; TRBD2 agrees at 10 bases. The trim removed 3 bases at V and 0 bases at J, leaving 4 bases unmatched. Germline V gene sequence: CDR1 SGHRS, CDR2 YFSETQ. The CDR3 has 16 residues. The CDR3 spells CASSSASGGSTDTQYF. In DNA, the CDR3 is TGCGCCAGCAGCTCCGCTAGCGGGGGTAGCACAGATACGCAGTATTTT. The variable domain in full, completed from reference TRBV5-1 and TRBJ2-3, reads KAGVTQTPRYLIKTRGQQVTLSCSPISGHRSVSWYQQTPGQGLQFLFEYFSETQRNKGNFPGRFSGRQFSNSRSEMNVSTLELGDSALYLCASSSASGGSTDTQYFGPGTRLTVL.

The rearrangement uses TRBV28 and TRBJ1-2; a possible D gene is TRBD1 (5 bases). V lost 10 bases and J lost 4, with 22 bases in between. Germline V gives CDR1 MDHEN, CDR2 SYDVKM. The CDR3 length is 15 residues. The CDR3 DNA sequence: TGTGCCACCCACCGCGATCGGGACGTGTCCTATGGCTACACCTTC. Translating gives CATHRDRDVSYGYTF.

This chain links TRBV19 with TRBJ1-1; D is possibly TRBD1 (5 bases). Trimming cost V 7 bases and J 6 bases, with 15 bases left between them. Germline values: CDR1 LNHDA, CDR2 SQIVND (reference sequence). CDR3 length equals 13 residues. CDR3 coding DNA: TGTGCCAGTACGGAGGGGCTTGGCCCTGAAGCTTTCTTT. It encodes CASTEGLGPEAFF.

This chain links TRBV6-5 with TRBJ2-1; 8 nucleotides match TRBD2. Germline CDR1 is MNHEY and CDR2 is SVGAGI. There are 14 residues in the CDR3. V lost 6 bases, J lost 4 bases, and 5 bases stayed unmatched. This chain's CDR3 is CASSQGTRYNEQFF. In DNA form, the CDR3 reads TGTGCCAGCAGCCAAGGGACTAGATACAATGAGCAGTTCTTC.

The rearrangement links TRBV5-6 to TRBJ2-7; TRBD1 aligns across 8 bases. V lost 3 bases to trimming and J lost 8 bases; unmatched junction nucleotides: 7. The CDR3 is 13 amino acids. The germline V gene has CDR1 SGHDT and CDR2 YYEEEE. CDR3 protein: CASSSPGTGQQYF. The DNA of the CDR3 is TGTGCCAGCAGCTCGCCCGGGACAGGTCAGCAGTACTTC.

This sequence joins TRBV4-1 and TRBJ1-5; TRBD1 is a possible D gene (6 bases). CDR1 MGHRA and CDR2 YSYEKL come from the germline V gene. V lost 0 bases and J 1 base, leaving 13 bases between the germline ends. CDR3 length: 17 residues. CDR3 protein: CASSQEKAGQSNQPQHF. For the CDR3, the DNA is TGCGCCAGCAGCCAAGAAAAAGCCGGACAGAGCAATCAGCCCCAGCATTTT.

Of note for this clone: Other nucleotide sequences from this sample produce the same CDR3. The gene calls are TRBV4-2 and TRBJ2-3; D ambiguous. There are 15 residues in the CDR3. The V end was cut by 0 bases, the J end by 2 bases, with 9 bases between. CDR1 and CDR2 from the germline V gene are LGHNA and YNFKEQ. The CDR3 coding sequence is TGTGCCAGCAGCCAAGAAAGATTGGCCACAGATACGCAGTATTTT. Protein sequence: CASSQERLATDTQYF.

The chain has TRBV6-6 and TRBJ1-2; 7 nucleotides agree with TRBD1. This CDR3 contains 12 residues. J lost 8 bases, V lost 8 bases, and 8 bases had no gene match. Germline CDR1 and CDR2: MNHNY and SVGAGI (reference sequence). This CDR3 is CASSGQEKGYTF. The CDR3 nucleotides read TGTGCCAGCTCTGGACAGGAGAAGGGCTACACCTTC.

The chain combines TRBV4-1 with TRBJ2-7; 12 bases fit TRBD2. There are 17 residues in the CDR3. V lost 2 bases to trimming and J lost 2 bases; unmatched junction nucleotides: 7. Germline assignment: CDR1 MGHRA and CDR2 YSYEKL. CDR3 sequence (DNA): TGCGCCAGCAGCCAATCCATGACTAGCGGGGGACCCTACGAGCAGTACTTC. Encoded protein: CASSQSMTSGGPYEQYF.

The chain has TRBV6-4 and TRBJ2-7; 14 bases fit TRBD2. The CDR3 runs 17 residues. Looked up from germline, CDR1 is MRHNA and CDR2 is SNTAGT. V dropped 1 base and J dropped 0; count of bases not matched to a gene: 2. The CDR3 spells CASSDWGLAGVSYEQYF. CDR3 nucleotide sequence: TGTGCCAGCAGTGACTGGGGACTAGCGGGAGTCTCCTACGAGCAGTACTTC.

The chain employs TRBV4-1 and TRBJ1-1; 7 bases line up with TRBD1. Per the germline V gene, CDR1 is MGHRA and CDR2 is YSYEKL. The CDR3 runs 15 residues. V lost 3 bases and J lost 3; bases outside the gene matches: 7. The CDR3 DNA reads TGCGCCAGCAGCCACCCCAGGGGGACCTACACTGAAGCTTTCTTT. This gives the protein CASSHPRGTYTEAFF.

The V gene is TRBV5-5, the J gene TRBJ2-7; D not certain. Trimming removed 4 bases at V and 9 bases at J, with 17 bases between. Germline values: CDR1 SGHKS, CDR2 YYEKEE (reference sequence). The CDR3 is made up of 13 amino acids. The CDR3 bases are TGTGCCAGCAGCGCCGACGGCCAATATGGGCAGTACTTC. It is translated as CASSADGQYGQYF.

J is TRBJ1-4 and V is TRBV7-9; weak D call: TRBD1 (5 bases). V was clipped by 1 base and J by 8 bases, with 11 bases between them. Germline V gene sequence: CDR1 SEHNR, CDR2 FQNEAQ (reference sequence). The CDR3 spans 14 residues. In DNA form, the CDR3 reads TGTGCCAGCAGCTTAGGGGGGGACGGAGAAAAACTGTTTTTT. Its protein product is CASSLGGDGEKLFF.

V usage is TRBV7-6 and J usage is TRBJ1-2; TRBD1 aligns across 9 bases. Germline CDR1 is SGHVS and CDR2 is FNYEAQ. V shed 5 bases, J shed 8 bases, and the junction held 6 bases outside the gene matches. The CDR3 is 13 amino acids. In nucleotides, the CDR3 is TGTGCCAGCAGCGAACAGGGGGCCCGCGGCTACACCTTC. Protein: CASSEQGARGYTF.

The CDR3 reads CASSLAWGGYTF. The CDR3 coding sequence is TGTGCCAGCAGTCTTGCCTGGGGTGGCTACACCTTC. The chain uses TRBV6-5 and TRBJ1-2; D uncertain. The CDR3 has 12 residues. Trimming left V 5 bases short and J 7 bases short, with 11 bases between. Germline CDR1 and CDR2: MNHEY and SVGAGI.

The rearrangement joins TRBV18 to TRBJ2-7; D may be TRBD1 or TRBD2 (6 bases each). This CDR3 has 14 residues. Germline V CDR1 and CDR2: KGHSH, LQKENI. Trimming took off 1 base at V and 2 bases at J, with 9 bases between the two ends. DNA of the CDR3: TGTGCCAGCTCACCACAGGGGGGCACCTACGAGCAGTACTTC. Its translation is CASSPQGGTYEQYF.

This clone showed up just once. This chain links TRBV7-3 with TRBJ2-1; 10 bases match TRBD2. From germline, CDR1 is SGHTA and CDR2 FQGTGA. Losses at the gene ends were 2 bases for V and 4 bases for J; bases not matched to a gene: 5. CDR3 length: 16 residues. CDR3 sequence reads: CASSLGSGGLYNEQFF. DNA for the CDR3: TGTGCCAGCAGCTTAGGTAGCGGGGGGCTTTACAATGAGCAGTTCTTC.

The chain carries TRBV5-1 and TRBJ2-3; D could derive from TRBD1 or TRBD2 (5 bases each). The CDR3 totals 15 residues. V was pared by 4 bases and J by 2 bases, with 14 bases between. CDR1 and CDR2 (germline): SGHRS, YFSETQ. CDR3 protein: CASSPGTGTTDTQYF. DNA for the CDR3: TGCGCCAGCAGCCCCGGGACGGGGACCACAGATACGCAGTATTTT.

The chain couples TRBV2 to TRBJ1-5; maybe TRBD1 (6 bases). The CDR3 loop spans 13 amino acids. CDR1 and CDR2 from the germline V gene are SNHLY and FYNNEI. V was clipped by 4 bases and J by 7 bases, with 11 bases between them. In DNA form, the CDR3 reads TGTGCCAGCAGTGCGGAGGGGGGCCAGCCCCAGCATTTT. This gives the protein CASSAEGGQPQHF. Combining the CDR3 with reference TRBV2 and TRBJ1-5 gives the whole variable domain EPEVTQTPSHQVTQMGQEVILRCVPISNHLYFYWYRQILGQKVEFLVSFYNNEISEKSEIFDDQFSVERPDGSNFTLKIRSTKLEDSAMYFCASSAEGGQPQHFGDGTRLSIL.

The CDR3 DNA is TGTGCCAGCAGCCCTAACAGGGGGAGGAACACTGAAGCTTTCTTT. Translated, it gives CASSPNRGRNTEAFF. The chain has TRBV7-8 and TRBJ1-1; 8 nucleotides agree with TRBD1. The germline V gene encodes CDR1 SGHVS and CDR2 FQNEAQ. With 5 bases clipped from V and 1 base from J, the junction kept 6 bases outside the gene matches. This CDR3 is 15 amino acids long. Full variable domain (missing parts from reference TRBV7-8 and TRBJ1-1): GAGVSQSPRYKVAKRGQDVALRCDPISGHVSLFWYQQALGQGPEFLTYFQNEAQLDKSGLPSDRFFAERPEGSVSTLKIQRTQQEDSAVYLCASSPNRGRNTEAFFGQGTRLTVV.

J is TRBJ2-4 and V is TRBV28; D perhaps matches TRBD2 (7 bases). The germline V gene encodes CDR1 MDHEN and CDR2 SYDVKM. This CDR3 is 14 amino acids long. V lost 2 bases and J lost 7, with 12 bases in between. CDR3 protein: CASSLGGGGNIQYF. The CDR3, as DNA: TGTGCCAGCAGTTTAGGAGGGGGGGGGAACATTCAGTACTTC.

This chain joins TRBV11-1 and TRBJ2-3; TRBD2 matches 13 bases. There are 16 residues in the CDR3. The V gene's germline CDR1 is SGHAT and CDR2 FQDESV (reference sequence). V dropped 4 bases and J dropped 5; count of bases not matched to a gene: 6. CDR3 DNA sequence: TGTGCCAGCAGCTCCTGGACTAGCGGGGGTGTAGATACGCAGTATTTT. Translating it yields CASSSWTSGGVDTQYF.

The chain recombines TRBV7-2 with TRBJ2-5, with D perhaps TRBD2 (6 bases). The CDR3 contains 14 residues. V was pared by 5 bases and J by 4 bases, with 14 bases between. Germline V gene lookup returns CDR1 SGHTA and CDR2 FQGNSA. CDR3 loop: CASSLAGLGETQYF. The CDR3 DNA sequence: TGTGCCAGCAGCCTGGCGGGGCTAGGAGAGACCCAGTACTTC.